The sequence of this T cell receptor beta chain was determined in a study of vaccination and CD4 T cells after COVID-19. Looking at the study overall: As their vaccination, participants received two doses of either BNT162b2 or mRNA-1273 vaccine.

Concerning this clonotype itself: Its target is unknown.

Whole-study findings and limits: From a median of roughly 20 to 40, SARS-CoV-2-reactive clonotypes increased, though not significantly. Reactive clone data from convalescent patients indicated a median of about 86% appearing only post-vaccination. Within convalescent individuals, 304 out of 307 vaccine-specific clones proved to be spike mono-reactive.

The treatment is: approximately nine-day PBMC culture with coronavirus spike peptide pools or control peptides (ViraFEST assay). Unmatched junction bases numbered 3, after V lost 1 base and J lost 4 bases. The CDR3 extends over 15 amino acids. Germline CDR1 and CDR2: SGHTA and FQGTGA. Cultured CD4+ T cell DNA was sequenced using the Oncomine TCR Beta short-read assay. TCRdb ran MiXCR on the PCR reads and lists one entry per CDR3 protein. Among about 12,000 distinct CDR3 sequences, around 40% were seen once, and the ten largest hold approximately 7.6%. This clonotype was sampled from a human donor who had recovered from COVID-19. Sequencing was performed on CD4+ T cells from blood, cultured in vitro. V and J are TRBV7-3 and TRBJ2-2; 7 bases map to TRBD1. Written as DNA, the CDR3 is TGTGCCAGCAGCTTAAAGGGGGCGCGCACCGGGGAGCTGTTTTTT. Translation gives CASSLKGARTGELFF. Variable domain in full (rest from reference TRBV7-3 and TRBJ2-2): GAGVSQTPSNKVTEKGKYVELRCDPISGHTALYWYRQSLGQGPEFLIYFQGTGAADDSGLPNDRFFAVRPEGSVSTLKIQRTERGDSAVYLCASSLKGARTGELFFGEGSRLTVL.